One and the same sample provided the 27 T cell receptor beta chains below, sequenced in a study of T cell changes during pregnancy in multiple sclerosis (dated 2019 in TCRdb). Libraries were constructed by the immunoSEQ multiplex PCR assay. TCRdb took over this immuneACCESS table, retaining in-frame rearrangements with V and J assigned. Such tables are incomplete; in checked studies, under half of the missing clones stem from an unresolved V gene, and the remainder is unexplained. The sample table holds some 99,000 clones, of which around 90% were seen once. Roughly 2% of the sample is taken by the ten largest. The sequenced sample was peripheral blood, obtained after pregnancy. The receptors were sampled from a female donor in good health, enrolled as a control in a pregnancy study.

This clone was picked up a small number of times. The chain has TRBV7-9 and TRBJ1-3; D is ambiguous. The V end was cut by 6 bases, the J end by 3 bases, with 15 bases between. Germline V gene lookup returns CDR1 SEHNR and CDR2 FQNEAQ (reference sequence). This CDR3 region has 15 residues. CDR3 sequence: CASRPPPRLGNTIYF. As DNA, the CDR3 is TGTGCCAGCAGACCCCCGCCGCGGCTTGGAAACACCATATATTTT. The entire variable domain, with the rest obtained from reference TRBV7-9 and TRBJ1-3, is as follows: DTGVSQNPRHKITKRGQNVTFRCDPISEHNRLYWYRQTLGQGPEFLTYFQNEAQLEKSRLLSDRFSAERPKGSFSTLEIQRTEQGDSAMYLCASRPPPRLGNTIYFGEGSWLTVV.

This clone came up once. This chain's CDR3 is CASSDWAGGPADTQYF. In DNA, the CDR3 is TGTGCCAGCAGTGACTGGGCGGGAGGGCCGGCAGATACGCAGTATTTT. The chain uses TRBV2 and TRBJ2-3; 9 bases are shared with TRBD2. With 3 bases clipped from V and 4 bases from J, the junction kept 8 bases outside the gene matches. The CDR3 totals 16 residues. Germline CDR1 SNHLY, CDR2 FYNNEI. The variable domain in full, with the rest retrieved from reference TRBV2 and TRBJ2-3, is EPEVTQTPSHQVTQMGQEVILRCVPISNHLYFYWYRQILGQKVEFLVSFYNNEISEKSEIFDDQFSVERPDGSNFTLKIRSTKLEDSAMYFCASSDWAGGPADTQYFGPGTRLTVL.

The V gene is TRBV5-6, the J gene TRBJ1-4, with TRBD1 matching 7 bases. V gave up 3 bases and J gave up 2 bases; unmatched junction bases: 16. Per germline, CDR1 SGHDT and CDR2 YYEEEE. This CDR3 has 19 amino acids. CDR3 in DNA: TGTGCCAGCAGCTCCGGACAGGTTATCGTAGGTTTCACTAATGAAAAACTGTTTTTT. Amino acids: CASSSGQVIVGFTNEKLFF.

This clone has at least ten counts. The chain joins TRBV27 to TRBJ2-3; 7 nucleotides agree with TRBD2. Germline assignment: CDR1 MNHEY and CDR2 SMNVEV (reference sequence). The CDR3 covers 14 residues. Losses at the gene ends were 11 bases for V and 4 bases for J; bases not matched to a gene: 12. The CDR3 reads CAASRGGLSDTQYF. CDR3 sequence (DNA): TGTGCCGCCTCAAGGGGAGGGCTCTCAGATACGCAGTATTTT.

V is TRBV21-1 and J is TRBJ1-5; the table's D call, TRBD1, was not checked against the DNA. TRBV21-1 is labeled a pseudogene. This CDR3 has 17 amino acids. The CDR3 spells CASSKVGFRGPNQPQHF. The CDR3 bases are TGTGCCAGCAGCAAAGTCGGCTTTAGGGGGCCCAATCAGCCCCAGCATTTT.

This chain uses TRBV6-5 with TRBJ1-4, with D possibly matching TRBD1 (5 bases). Germline lookup yields CDR1 MNHEY and CDR2 SVGAGI. The CDR3 has 14 residues. Trimming stripped 6 bases from V and 8 bases from J, with 16 bases between. CDR3: CASRPQGVREKLFF. DNA of the CDR3: TGTGCCAGCAGGCCGCAGGGTGTGCGGGAAAAACTGTTTTTT.

The V gene is TRBV5-1, the J gene TRBJ2-2, with TRBD1 matching over 8 bases. This CDR3 has 15 residues. V lost 2 bases to trimming and J lost 4 bases; unmatched junction nucleotides: 4. Germline CDR1 is SGHRS and CDR2 is YFSETQ. CDR3 residues: CASSLDTGGTGELFF. The CDR3 DNA is TGCGCCAGCAGCTTAGATACAGGGGGCACCGGGGAGCTGTTTTTT.

The V gene is TRBV6-1, the J gene TRBJ1-5; D is possibly TRBD1 (5 bases). Germline CDR1 and CDR2: MNHNS and SASEGT. The V gene lost 0 bases and the J gene lost 0 bases, with 6 bases spanning the gap. The CDR3 consists of 15 residues. The CDR3 reads CASSEAQGSNQPQHF. The CDR3 coding sequence is TGTGCCAGCAGTGAAGCCCAGGGTAGCAATCAGCCCCAGCATTTT.

The chain couples TRBV19 to TRBJ1-2, with 7 bases fitting TRBD1. Germline V gene lookup returns CDR1 LNHDA and CDR2 SQIVND (reference sequence). CDR3 length: 15 residues. V shed 7 bases and J 6 bases; nucleotides not matched to a gene: 14. In DNA form, the CDR3 reads TGTGCCAGTACGGCGGCAGGGGGTTTGAAGGATGGCTACACCTTC. Its translation: CASTAAGGLKDGYTF.

This chain connects TRBV5-1 to TRBJ1-1; TRBD1 is a possible D gene (5 bases). The V end lost 5 bases, the J end lost 5 bases, and 13 bases lay between the germline ends. This CDR3 is built from 13 residues. The V gene's germline CDR1 is SGHRS and CDR2 YFSETQ. CDR3 DNA: TGCGCCAGCAGGCCCCAGGGTGGGACTGAAGCTTTCTTT. Its protein product is CASRPQGGTEAFF.

V and J are TRBV27 and TRBJ1-1, with D uncertain. V was shortened by 1 base and J by 10 bases, with 22 bases between the two germline ends. Germline V gives CDR1 MNHEY, CDR2 SMNVEV (reference sequence). The CDR3 covers 16 residues. The CDR3 here is CASSLYPHSLLGLAFF. The CDR3, as DNA: TGTGCCAGCAGTTTATACCCACATAGCCTTCTAGGCCTAGCTTTCTTT.

J is TRBJ2-7 and V is TRBV5-1, with 8 bases identical to TRBD2. The CDR3 extends over 16 amino acids. The V and J ends lost 1 base and 2 bases, in that order; junction bases with no gene match: 8. The germline gives CDR1 SGHRS, CDR2 YFSETQ. CDR3: CASSLLAGRSAYEQYF. Written as DNA, the CDR3 is TGCGCCAGCAGCTTGCTAGCGGGCAGATCGGCCTACGAGCAGTACTTC.

The chain couples TRBV28 to TRBJ2-7, with TRBD2 identical over 13 bases. Germline assignment: CDR1 MDHEN and CDR2 SYDVKM. The trim removed 5 bases at V and 7 bases at J, leaving 11 bases unmatched. The CDR3 contains 16 residues. The CDR3 sequence is CASSRAGTSGMREQYF. CDR3 DNA: TGTGCCAGCAGTCGCGCCGGGACTAGCGGGATGAGGGAGCAGTACTTC.

This chain connects TRBV19 to TRBJ1-3, with TRBD1 identical over 9 bases. CDR3 length equals 15 residues. Trimming took 10 bases from V and 1 from J; bases not matched to a gene: 8. Germline V gene data show CDR1 as LNHDA and CDR2 as SQIVND (reference sequence). The chain's CDR3 is CATRTGEASGNTIYF. For the CDR3, the DNA is TGTGCCACCCGGACAGGGGAGGCATCTGGAAACACCATATATTTT.

The genes are TRBV7-6 and TRBJ1-4; 7 nucleotides align to TRBD1. The CDR3 runs 15 residues. Trimming removed 5 bases from V and 0 bases from J; junction bases left unmatched: 3. CDR1 is SGHVS and CDR2 is FNYEAQ in the germline V gene. CDR3 bases: TGTGCCAGCAGCCGACAGGGCGCAACTAATGAAAAACTGTTTTTT. It specifies CASSRQGATNEKLFF.

The V gene is TRBV5-1, the J gene TRBJ1-6, with 8 bases aligning to TRBD1. This CDR3 has 14 amino acids. Trimming took 7 bases from V and 10 from J; bases not matched to a gene: 10. The germline CDR1 and CDR2 sequences are SGHRS and YFSETQ. This CDR3 reads CASSPGQGNSPLHF. The CDR3 nucleotides are TGCGCCAGCTCCCCCGGACAGGGAAACTCACCCCTCCACTTT.

The genes are TRBV29-1 and TRBJ1-2; 9 positions agree with TRBD1. CDR1 is SQVTM and CDR2 is ANQGSEA in the germline V gene. With V trimmed by 5 bases and J by 4 bases, 5 bases remained unmatched. This CDR3 contains 13 residues. Written as DNA, the CDR3 is TGCAGCGTTATGGGACAGGGAGTCTATGGCTACACCTTC. Translation gives CSVMGQGVYGYTF.

This clone was counted many times. The rearrangement joins TRBV6-4 to TRBJ2-5, with TRBD2 matching over 10 bases. After removal of 3 bases from V and 2 bases from J, the junction contained 0 bases not matched to a gene. This CDR3 has 14 residues. Germline assignment: CDR1 MRHNA and CDR2 SNTAGT. CDR3 DNA sequence: TGTGCCAGCAGTGAAGCGGGAGGGCAAGAGACCCAGTACTTC. As protein: CASSEAGGQETQYF.

The chain recombines TRBV27 with TRBJ1-2, with TRBD1 matching over 10 bases. CDR1 is MNHEY and CDR2 is SMNVEV in the germline V gene (reference sequence). Unmatched junction bases numbered 6, after V lost 5 bases and J lost 3 bases. The length of the CDR3 is 15 residues. CDR3 nucleotide sequence: TGTGCCAGCAGTCCGACAGGGGGCTCTTACTATGGCTACACCTTC. This encodes CASSPTGGSYYGYTF.

CDR3 bases: TGTGCCAGCAGCTTAAGGGGTCAAGAGACCCAGTACTTC. It yields the protein CASSLRGQETQYF. This sequence joins TRBV7-9 and TRBJ2-5, with a possible D match to TRBD1 (5 bases). Germline V gene data show CDR1 as SEHNR and CDR2 as FQNEAQ (reference sequence). The CDR3 covers 13 residues. The V and J ends lost 2 bases and 2 bases respectively, with 6 bases between them. The whole variable domain, filled in from reference TRBV7-9 and TRBJ2-5, reads DTGVSQNPRHKITKRGQNVTFRCDPISEHNRLYWYRQTLGQGPEFLTYFQNEAQLEKSRLLSDRFSAERPKGSFSTLEIQRTEQGDSAMYLCASSLRGQETQYFGPGTRLLVL.

Written as DNA, the CDR3 is TGTGCCAGCCGAAACACAGGGGGCTCTCACAATGAGCAGTTCTTC. Translation gives CASRNTGGSHNEQFF. The chain carries TRBV6-6 and TRBJ2-1, with TRBD1 identical over 9 bases. V gave up 8 bases and J gave up 5 bases; unmatched junction bases: 10. Germline V CDR1 and CDR2: MNHNY, SVGAGI (reference sequence). There are 15 residues in the CDR3.

This chain connects TRBV2 to TRBJ1-1; no clear D gene. Germline lookup yields CDR1 SNHLY and CDR2 FYNNEI. Trimming took off 8 bases at V and 5 bases at J, with 9 bases between the two ends. The length of the CDR3 is 11 residues. The CDR3 bases are TGTGCCAGCCCTTTTCGGACTGAAGCTTTCTTT. It is translated as CASPFRTEAFF.

The chain has TRBV19 and TRBJ1-2; no reliable D call. The CDR3 loop spans 15 amino acids. Germline V lookup: CDR1 LNHDA, CDR2 SQIVND (reference sequence). The germline V and J ends were trimmed by 1 base and 0 bases, with 9 bases remaining between them. The CDR3 sequence: CASSIAAEANYGYTF. In nucleotides, the CDR3 is TGTGCCAGTAGTATAGCTGCAGAAGCTAACTATGGCTACACCTTC.

V and J are TRBV28 and TRBJ2-1; 11 bases align to TRBD2. The CDR3 loop spans 15 amino acids. J was trimmed by 8 bases and V by 5 bases; bases with no gene match: 8. Germline loops: CDR1 MDHEN, CDR2 SYDVKM. CDR3 sequence reads: CASSTIAGGPDEQFF. The DNA of the CDR3 is TGTGCCAGCAGTACAATAGCGGGAGGGCCAGATGAGCAGTTCTTC.

The chain joins TRBV11-2 to TRBJ2-7, with 9 bases that match TRBD2. The CDR3 loop spans 18 amino acids. CDR1 is SGHAT and CDR2 is FQNNGV in the germline V gene. After removal of 0 bases from V and 0 bases from J, the junction contained 9 bases not matched to a gene. The CDR3 DNA is TGTGCCAGCAGCTTAGATACTAGCGGGTACCTTCGCTCCTACGAGCAGTACTTC. Encoded protein: CASSLDTSGYLRSYEQYF.

The chain combines TRBV19 with TRBJ1-5; D is uncertain. The CDR3 length is 15 residues. V dropped 2 bases and J dropped 2 bases, with 10 bases sitting between them. Germline V gives CDR1 LNHDA, CDR2 SQIVND (reference sequence). The CDR3, as DNA: TGTGCCAGTAGTATAAGCTTATCTGGCAATCAGCCCCAGCATTTT. Protein product: CASSISLSGNQPQHF.

The chain employs TRBV12-5 and TRBJ2-7, with TRBD2 matching over 7 bases. The germline V gene has CDR1 LGHNT and CDR2 FRNRAP. J was trimmed by 4 bases and V by 9 bases; bases with no gene match: 6. CDR3 length equals 12 residues. CDR3 residues: CASPWEGYEQYF. CDR3 coding DNA: TGTGCTAGCCCCTGGGAGGGATACGAGCAGTACTTC. Together with reference TRBV12-5 and TRBJ2-7, the CDR3 gives the full variable domain: DARVTQTPRHKVTEMGQEVTMRCQPILGHNTVFWYRQTMMQGLELLAYFRNRAPLDDSGMPKDRFSAEMPDATLATLKIQPSEPRDSAVYFCASPWEGYEQYFGPGTRLTVT.